This is a list of T cell receptor beta chains from one sample in a study of T cells in Graves' hyperthyroidism and ophthalmopathy. TCRdb re-called the multiplex PCR reads with MiXCR, one entry per CDR3 protein. The data contain 300,000 to 450,000 distinct CDR3 sequences, around 14% of them singletons. What was sequenced was blood. The receptors originated from a woman in her late teens or twenties with Graves' hyperthyroidism that later progressed to Graves' ophthalmopathy. Both conserved end residues are part of each CDR3. A D gene is named only where the DNA matches it firmly. Clone size appears in some rows only: once, few, many, or a class for an expanded clone.

D gene: TRBD2; J gene: TRBJ2-3; clone size: many; V gene: TRBV20-1; CDR3 protein: CSASGGRVADTQYF; CDR3 DNA: TGCAGTGCTAGTGGCGGGAGAGTAGCAGATACGCAGTATTTT
D gene: NA; J gene: TRBJ1-2; clone size: NA; V gene: TRBV5-1; CDR3 protein: CASSRVQGSTYGYTF; CDR3 DNA: TGCGCCAGCTCTCGGGTACAGGGTAGTACCTATGGCTACACCTTC
D gene: TRBD2; J gene: TRBJ2-2; clone size: few; V gene: TRBV18; CDR3 protein: CASSTVSGSDTGELFF; CDR3 DNA: TGTGCCAGCTCAACCGTCAGCGGGAGTGACACCGGGGAGCTGTTTTTT
D gene: TRBD2; J gene: TRBJ2-7; clone size: many; V gene: TRBV2; CDR3 protein: CASSSGGAYEQYF; CDR3 DNA: TGTGCCAGCAGTAGCGGGGGCGCCTACGAGCAGTACTTC
D gene: TRBD2; J gene: TRBJ2-1; clone size: many; V gene: TRBV20-1; CDR3 protein: CSARVLLAGVFNEQFF; CDR3 DNA: TGCAGTGCTAGGGTACTACTAGCGGGGGTTTTCAATGAGCAGTTCTTC
D gene: NA; J gene: TRBJ2-3; clone size: few; V gene: TRBV7-6; CDR3 protein: CASSLEGGPGSQYF; CDR3 DNA: TGTGCCAGCAGCCTCGAAGGGGGACCAGGGTCGCAGTATTTT
D gene: NA; J gene: TRBJ1-3; clone size: few; V gene: TRBV5-6; CDR3 protein: CASSIDTQNTIYF; CDR3 DNA: TGTGCCAGCAGCATCGACACCCAAAACACCATATATTTT
D gene: TRBD2; J gene: TRBJ2-3; clone size: NA; V gene: TRBV5-1; CDR3 protein: CASSLGAGGRTDTQYF; CDR3 DNA: TGCGCCAGCAGCTTGGGGGCTGGCGGGAGGACAGATACGCAGTATTTT
D gene: NA; J gene: TRBJ2-7; clone size: many; V gene: TRBV4-1; CDR3 protein: CASSHGHSLSEQYF; CDR3 DNA: TGCGCCAGCAGCCATGGCCATTCTCTCTCCGAGCAGTACTTC
D gene: TRBD1; J gene: TRBJ1-6; clone size: many; V gene: TRBV28; CDR3 protein: CASSFRGGLRDRDYNSPLHF; CDR3 DNA: TGTGCCAGCAGTTTTCGCGGGGGTCTCCGGGACAGGGACTATAATTCACCCCTCCACTTT
D gene: TRBD1; J gene: TRBJ2-3; clone size: NA; V gene: TRBV6-2/TRBV6-3; CDR3 protein: CASSPGTGPDTQYF; CDR3 DNA: TGTGCCAGCAGCCCCGGGACAGGGCCAGATACGCAGTATTTT
D gene: TRBD2; J gene: TRBJ2-5; clone size: few; V gene: TRBV29-1; CDR3 protein: CSVVWGGVRETQYF; CDR3 DNA: TGCAGCGTTGTTTGGGGGGGGGTTAGGGAGACCCAGTACTTC
D gene: TRBD2; J gene: TRBJ2-1; clone size: many; V gene: TRBV2; CDR3 protein: CASPGLAGGEQFF; CDR3 DNA: TGTGCCAGCCCGGGACTAGCGGGCGGTGAGCAGTTCTTC
D gene: TRBD2; J gene: TRBJ2-1; clone size: few; V gene: TRBV4-3; CDR3 protein: CASSQEDIGGSGSDEQFF; CDR3 DNA: TGCGCCAGCAGCCAAGAAGATATCGGTGGTAGCGGGAGCGATGAGCAGTTCTTC
D gene: NA; J gene: TRBJ2-7; clone size: NA; V gene: TRBV6-6; CDR3 protein: CASSYLGVGYEQYF; CDR3 DNA: TGTGCCAGCAGTTACCTGGGGGTTGGTTACGAGCAGTACTTC
D gene: TRBD1; J gene: TRBJ1-1; clone size: NA; V gene: TRBV10-2; CDR3 protein: CASRRGQGATEAFF; CDR3 DNA: TGCGCCAGCAGGAGAGGACAGGGAGCCACTGAAGCTTTCTTT
D gene: TRBD1; J gene: TRBJ2-1; clone size: NA; V gene: TRBV20-1; CDR3 protein: CSASSLGQGYEQFF; CDR3 DNA: TGCAGTGCCAGCAGCTTAGGACAGGGGTATGAGCAGTTCTTC
D gene: NA; J gene: TRBJ2-6; clone size: NA; V gene: TRBV7-3; CDR3 protein: CASSSRASGANVLTF; CDR3 DNA: TGTGCCAGCAGCTCACGGGCCTCTGGGGCCAACGTCCTGACTTTC
D gene: TRBD2; J gene: TRBJ2-1; clone size: many; V gene: TRBV7-9; CDR3 protein: CASSTPGTSGNNEQFF; CDR3 DNA: TGTGCCAGCAGCACCCCCGGGACTAGCGGGAACAATGAGCAGTTCTTC
D gene: NA; J gene: TRBJ2-4; clone size: many; V gene: TRBV11-3; CDR3 protein: CASSLGGSVKNIQYF; CDR3 DNA: TGTGCCAGCAGCTTAGGAGGGAGCGTCAAAAACATTCAGTACTTC
D gene: TRBD1; J gene: TRBJ1-1; clone size: many; V gene: TRBV7-9; CDR3 protein: CASSSPGQGVTEAFF; CDR3 DNA: TGTGCCAGCAGCTCCCCGGGACAGGGGGTAACTGAAGCTTTCTTT
D gene: NA; J gene: TRBJ1-5; clone size: NA; V gene: TRBV30; CDR3 protein: CAWSVNNQPQHF; CDR3 DNA: TGTGCCTGGAGTGTAAACAATCAGCCCCAGCATTTT
D gene: NA; J gene: TRBJ2-5; clone size: many; V gene: TRBV9; CDR3 protein: CASSVDEGSQETQYF; CDR3 DNA: TGTGCCAGCAGCGTAGATGAGGGGTCCCAAGAGACCCAGTACTTC
D gene: TRBD1; J gene: TRBJ1-5; clone size: many; V gene: TRBV30; CDR3 protein: CAWSRDSRNQPQHF; CDR3 DNA: TGTGCCTGGAGCCGGGACAGCCGTAATCAGCCCCAGCATTTT
D gene: TRBD2; J gene: TRBJ2-5; clone size: NA; V gene: TRBV6-5; CDR3 protein: CASSYSGTSGSIHF; CDR3 DNA: TGTGCCAGCAGTTACTCTGGGACTAGCGGGAGTATACACTTC
D gene: TRBD1; J gene: TRBJ1-3; clone size: many; V gene: TRBV2; CDR3 protein: CASSPRQGESTIYF; CDR3 DNA: TGTGCCAGCAGTCCAAGACAGGGGGAGAGCACCATATATTTT